A selection of T cell receptor beta chains follows, all from one sample in a study of Ad26.COV2.S vaccination and SARS-CoV-2 variants. Only in-frame clones appear in the TCRdb table, and some are missing; sequencing was by immunoSEQ multiplex PCR. The sample records over 350,000 clones, 88% being singletons. This specimen consisted of peripheral blood, obtained in a trial of Ad26.COV2.S vaccine versus placebo. These receptors originate from a person between 18 and 60 years old who received the Ad26.COV2.S COVID-19 vaccine or a placebo. Both conserved end residues are part of each CDR3. Fields, in order: J gene, D gene, V gene, CDR3 length, clone size, CDR3 protein, CDR3 DNA. The D gene is left open where the match is weak. Clone size is not always given. Where it is, it says once, few, many or a class for expanded clones.

>TRBJ2-5|.|TRBV3-1/TRBV3-2|14|.
CASSQDSVPETQYF
TGTGCCAGCAGCCAAGACTCGGTTCCTGAGACCCAGTACTTC
>TRBJ2-1|TRBD1|TRBV7-9|15|.
CASSFTDRAVDEQFF
TGTGCCAGCAGTTTTACCGACAGGGCAGTGGATGAGCAGTTCTTC
>TRBJ2-7|TRBD1|TRBV27|14|.
CASSLGTGPYEQYF
TGTGCCAGCAGTCTGGGGACAGGGCCCTACGAGCAGTACTTC
>TRBJ2-2|.|TRBV14|13|.
CASSQWLDGELFF
TGTGCCAGCAGCCAGTGGCTGGACGGGGAGCTGTTTTTT
>TRBJ2-6|.|TRBV6-5|15|.
CASSYSGSGANVLTF
TGTGCCAGCAGTTACTCAGGGTCTGGGGCCAACGTCCTGACTTTC
>TRBJ1-1|TRBD1|TRBV19|16|.
CASSTDPGQVNTEAFF
TGTGCCAGTAGTACCGACCCGGGACAGGTGAACACTGAAGCTTTCTTT
>TRBJ2-7|.|TRBV7-2|12|.
CASSFTYYEQYF
TGTGCCAGCAGCTTCACCTACTACGAGCAGTACTTC
>TRBJ1-5|TRBD1|TRBV5-4|16|.
CASSFSTGEGNQPQHF
TGTGCCAGCAGCTTTTCGACAGGGGAAGGCAATCAGCCCCAGCATTTT
>TRBJ2-3|.|TRBV7-9|12|.
CASSFDTDTQYF
TGTGCCAGCAGCTTTGACACAGATACGCAGTATTTT
>TRBJ1-1|TRBD1|TRBV6-1|14|.
CASSQQGALAEAFF
TGTGCCAGCAGTCAACAGGGGGCTTTGGCTGAAGCTTTCTTT
>TRBJ2-7|TRBD1|TRBV11-2|16|.
CASSLEFGTGTYEQYF
TGTGCCAGCAGCTTAGAGTTTGGGACAGGGACCTACGAGCAGTACTTC
>TRBJ2-2|TRBD2|TRBV10-3|14|.
CATGLAGTTGELFF
TGTGCCACCGGACTAGCGGGAACTACCGGGGAGCTGTTTTTT
>TRBJ1-1|.|TRBV5-1|14|once
CASSASAGFTEAFF
TGCGCCAGCAGCGCATCAGCAGGGTTCACTGAAGCTTTCTTT
>TRBJ1-2|.|TRBV6-4|15|.
CASRDNHISYYGYTF
TGTGCCAGCAGAGATAACCACATTTCGTACTATGGCTACACCTTC
>TRBJ2-3|.|TRBV18|13|.
CASSPGESDTQYF
TGTGCCAGCTCACCCGGGGAATCGGATACGCAGTATTTT
>TRBJ1-6|.|TRBV6-1|16|.
CASSADGGVHNSPLHF
TGTGCCAGCAGTGCAGACGGGGGCGTCCATAATTCACCCCTCCACTTT
>TRBJ1-1|TRBD1|TRBV7-9|15|.
CASSLFGQGGDEAFF
TGTGCCAGCAGCCTATTCGGACAGGGAGGTGATGAAGCTTTCTTT
>TRBJ2-1|.|TRBV5-1|14|.
CASSVGGNPNEQFF
TGCGCCAGCAGCGTGGGTGGGAATCCGAATGAGCAGTTCTTC
>TRBJ1-6|.|TRBV27|16|.
CASSFGANSYNSPLHF
TGTGCCAGCAGTTTTGGGGCGAACTCCTATAATTCACCCCTCCACTTT
>TRBJ1-1|.|TRBV11-2|10|.
CASSRTEAFF
TGTGCCAGCAGTAGAACTGAAGCTTTCTTT
>TRBJ1-3|TRBD1|TRBV11-2|15|few
CASSSGQSSGNTIYF
TGTGCCAGCAGCTCGGGACAGAGCTCTGGAAACACCATATATTTT
>TRBJ2-7|.|TRBV10-3|16|.
CAISETVLGDSYEQYF
TGTGCCATCAGTGAGACCGTGCTAGGGGACTCCTACGAGCAGTACTTC
>TRBJ1-1|.|TRBV5-1|15|.
CASSLAGRVNTEAFF
TGCGCCAGCAGCTTGGCCGGCAGGGTGAACACTGAAGCTTTCTTT
>TRBJ2-3|TRBD2|TRBV2|17|.
CASTPGASGGRADTQYF
TGTGCCAGCACCCCGGGGGCTAGCGGGGGGAGGGCAGATACGCAGTATTTT
>TRBJ2-5|.|TRBV5-6|15|.
CASSGHYRFQETQYF
TGTGCCAGCAGCGGCCATTATCGGTTCCAAGAGACCCAGTACTTC
>TRBJ2-5|.|TRBV4-2|14|.
CASSQGVSQETQYF
TGTGCCAGCAGCCAAGGAGTTAGCCAAGAGACCCAGTACTTC
>TRBJ2-5|TRBD2|TRBV2|18|.
CASSEAPSGGANQETQYF
TGTGCCAGCAGTGAAGCTCCTAGCGGGGGGGCCAACCAAGAGACCCAGTACTTC
>TRBJ2-7|.|TRBV6-5|15|once
CASSYSLSGSYEQYF
TGTGCCAGCAGTTACAGTCTTAGCGGCTCCTACGAGCAGTACTTC
>TRBJ1-2|TRBD1|TRBV28|15|.
CASSLFLQGFDGYTF
TGTGCCAGCAGTTTATTCTTACAGGGGTTTGATGGCTACACCTTC
>TRBJ2-5|.|TRBV5-6|12|.
CASSLYFETQYF
TGTGCCAGCAGCTTGTATTTCGAGACCCAGTACTTC
>TRBJ2-3|TRBD1|TRBV29-1|13|.
CSVETGGGDTQYF
TGCAGCGTTGAGACAGGGGGCGGGGATACGCAGTATTTT
>TRBJ1-2|.|TRBV7-2|14|.
CASSLGGGVYGYTF
TGTGCCAGCAGCTTAGGTGGTGGAGTCTATGGCTACACCTTC
>TRBJ2-2|.|TRBV5-1|15|.
CASSLYPGNTGELFF
TGCGCCAGCAGCTTATATCCAGGGAACACCGGGGAGCTGTTTTTT
>TRBJ1-2|.|TRBV4-3|15|.
CASSQDSGPNYGYTF
TGCGCCAGCAGCCAAGATTCAGGGCCGAACTATGGCTACACCTTC
>TRBJ2-7|TRBD1|TRBV6-5|13|.
CASSLTGWGEQYF
TGTGCCAGCAGCTTGACAGGGTGGGGAGAGCAGTACTTC
>TRBJ1-6|.|TRBV6-6|18|.
CASSLYSTGREGMEPLHF
TGTGCCAGCAGTCTCTACTCGACAGGAAGAGAGGGGATGGAGCCCCTCCACTTT
>TRBJ1-5|TRBD1|TRBV6-5|14|.
CASSLTGLDQPQHF
TGTGCCAGCAGCCTGACAGGGCTTGATCAGCCCCAGCATTTT
>TRBJ2-3|.|TRBV14|17|.
CASSHSTWSLRTDTQYF
TGTGCCAGCAGCCATAGTACCTGGAGCCTTCGGACAGATACGCAGTATTTT
>TRBJ1-1|.|TRBV5-1|15|once
CASSLAETLNTEAFF
TGCGCCAGCAGCTTGGCCGAAACATTGAACACTGAAGCTTTCTTT
>TRBJ2-1|TRBD1|TRBV19|16|.
CASSIGDRLVNNEQFF
TGTGCCAGTAGTATAGGGGACAGGTTAGTGAACAATGAGCAGTTCTTC
>TRBJ2-1|.|TRBV19|14|.
CASSPQLSVDEQFF
TGTGCCAGTAGTCCCCAATTAAGTGTCGATGAGCAGTTCTTC
>TRBJ2-6|.|TRBV19|16|.
CASSIDEFSGANVLTF
TGTGCCAGTAGTATAGACGAGTTCTCTGGGGCCAACGTCCTGACTTTC
>TRBJ1-6|.|TRBV6-5|14|.
CASSLRGPPGPLHF
TGTGCCAGCAGCCTCAGAGGGCCTCCTGGGCCCCTCCACTTT
>TRBJ1-1|.|TRBV19|15|.
CASSIRPKGGTEAFF
TGTGCCAGTAGTATAAGGCCCAAGGGGGGCACTGAAGCTTTCTTT
>TRBJ1-2|.|TRBV11-2|16|.
CASSLDRWDTVYGYTF
TGTGCCAGCAGCTTAGACCGGTGGGACACCGTCTATGGCTACACCTTC
>TRBJ2-1|.|TRBV7-9|11|.
CASSFFEQQFF
TGTGCCAGCAGCTTCTTTGAGCAGCAGTTCTTC
>TRBJ2-3|TRBD1|TRBV7-9|16|.
CASSIDRDSGTDTQYF
TGTGCCAGCAGCATTGACCGGGACAGCGGCACAGATACGCAGTATTTT
>TRBJ2-2|TRBD2|TRBV24-1|15|.
CATSDFTSGSGELFF
TGTGCCACCAGTGATTTCACTAGCGGGTCCGGGGAGCTGTTTTTT